This TCR beta chain is from a study of blood T cell repertoires in COVID-19. Background on the study: Nucleic acid was either cDNA or gDNA, and it came from T cells, B-cell-depleted T cells, or PBMCs.

Clones were read by immunoSEQ multiplex PCR, and TCRdb kept only the in-frame ones, dropping some. The table lists 290,000 or so clones, nearly 90% of them singletons. The V end was cut by 4 bases, the J end by 7 bases, with 14 bases between. CDR1 is LNHDA and CDR2 is SQIVND in the germline V gene (reference sequence). The CDR3 totals 14 residues. The chain uses TRBV19 and TRBJ1-5; D gene ambiguous. The sequencing sample was made of PBMCs or T cells enriched from blood (not recorded which). The sequence derives from a woman between 18 and 29 years old with acute COVID-19. In DNA form, the CDR3 reads TGTGCCAGTAGTAAATCCCCTGGAGGACAGCCCCAGCATTTT. Residues: CASSKSPGGQPQHF.